This is a list of T cell receptor beta chains from one sample in a study of blood T cell repertoires in COVID-19. The data were produced by immunoSEQ multiplex PCR, yet TCRdb's version contains in-frame clones alone and is incomplete. The data contain roughly 90,000 clones, 85% to 90% of them singletons. Sequencing input: peripheral blood. The receptor set was obtained from a human donor with active COVID-19. The donor label of this sample is uncertain. CDR3s include the opening cysteine and the closing phenylalanine or tryptophan.

v_gene	j_gene	CDR3aa
TRBV19	TRBJ1-5	CATRDRAQPQHF
TRBV12-3/TRBV12-4	TRBJ1-1	CASSFGLEAFF
TRBV11-3	TRBJ2-7	CASSGRTTYEQYF
TRBV5-1	TRBJ1-3	CASSEWTGDSSGNTIYF
TRBV11-3	TRBJ2-3	CASSLGLVRDTQYF
TRBV6-5	TRBJ2-7	CASSYSGLHEQYF
TRBV19	TRBJ2-5	CASSTRGIQETQYF
TRBV5-1	TRBJ1-2	CASSTGGQGAWYGYTF
TRBV7-6	TRBJ1-6	CASSATGASSYNSPLHF
TRBV2	TRBJ2-7	CASIPTGTYEQYF
TRBV6-2/TRBV6-3	TRBJ2-3	CASSYESGGTSSTDTQYF
TRBV7-9	TRBJ1-2	CASSSSSGQGGNYGYTF
TRBV5-1	TRBJ2-7	CASSGANEQYF
TRBV18	TRBJ2-7	CASSPKVGGQGRYEQYF
TRBV11-3	TRBJ2-7	CASSSEVQGIYEQYF
TRBV4-1	TRBJ1-3	CASSRRQAGNTIYF
TRBV27	TRBJ1-4	CASSSTRGAEKLFF
TRBV4-3	TRBJ1-4	CASSHSGTGREKLFF
TRBV6-6	TRBJ2-1	CASSYPTSGGHDEQFF
TRBV7-7	TRBJ1-3	CASSQGPGTGNAIYF
TRBV28	TRBJ2-1	CASSLSGTGGGEQFF
TRBV7-9	TRBJ1-5	CASSLAAGNNQPQHF
TRBV14	TRBJ1-2	CASSQAIFGRGNRYGYTF
TRBV4-3	TRBJ2-7	CASSLSRAYEQYF
TRBV28	TRBJ1-1	CASSSMALNTEAFF
TRBV5-1	TRBJ2-3	CASRRAPGADTQYF
TRBV6-2/TRBV6-3	TRBJ2-5	CASSPRAGEPGHLQETQYF
TRBV18	TRBJ1-1	CASSPGGGSFEAFF
TRBV5-4	TRBJ1-4	CASSFDRVDEKLFF
TRBV7-8	TRBJ1-2	CASSLAMSWDRDNYGYTF
TRBV20-1	TRBJ2-7	CSATQAYEQYF
TRBV6-6	TRBJ1-1	CASSSYNTEAFF
TRBV9	TRBJ2-3	CASSVEGGVSTDTQYF
TRBV9	TRBJ2-3	CASSVEGTGGTDTQYF
TRBV5-1	TRBJ1-2	CASSGRPTGGRDYGYTF
TRBV4-3	TRBJ1-1	CASSRSRRGTEAFF
TRBV27	TRBJ2-2	CASSFGGLGGELFF
TRBV25-1	TRBJ2-1	CASRTGPDNEQFF
TRBV27	TRBJ2-5	CASSKTGQETQYF
TRBV3-1/TRBV3-2	TRBJ1-1	CASSHTRNTEAFF
TRBV5-4	TRBJ2-7	CASSLGGPSYEQYF
TRBV30	TRBJ1-2	CAWSVPGLRFYGYTF
TRBV14	TRBJ1-2	CASSDNGNYGYTF
TRBV19	TRBJ2-1	CASRLAGTNEQFF
TRBV6-5	TRBJ2-7	CASRPDRGIAYEQYF
TRBV7-2	TRBJ2-3	CASSLGQIARDTQYF
TRBV29-1	TRBJ2-1	CSVQRVSYNEQFF
TRBV7-2	TRBJ1-6	CASSLGSNTGNSPLHF
TRBV18	TRBJ2-1	CASAQGSSYNEQFF
TRBV9	TRBJ1-3	CASSIQDRFFSGNTIYF
TRBV30	TRBJ1-1	CACAEAFF
TRBV4-3	TRBJ1-2	CASSQDAGYGYTF
TRBV5-8	TRBJ2-5	CASSLLGHSETQYF
TRBV6-5	TRBJ2-2	CASRADRGRRGELFF
TRBV9	TRBJ1-2	CASSAGGSHYGYTF
TRBV2	TRBJ1-1	CASSARTTGNTEAFF
TRBV28	TRBJ2-6	CASSPGGALRGANVLTF
TRBV9	TRBJ1-1	CASSVGEGVRTEAFF
TRBV9	TRBJ1-2	CASSVGGQTYGYTF